These 26 T cell receptor beta chains were all obtained from the same sample, sequenced in a study of blood T cell repertoires in COVID-19. TCRdb keeps only in-frame clones here, not all; method: immunoSEQ multiplex PCR. In the table there are more than 200,000 clones, 88% of which are singletons. Input material: peripheral blood. These receptors were obtained from a woman aged 25 to 45 with COVID-19, enrolled during active disease.

The gene calls are TRBV7-2 and TRBJ1-4; 7 bases align to TRBD1. Per the germline V gene, CDR1 is SGHTA and CDR2 is FQGNSA. The CDR3 length is 15 residues. With V trimmed by 3 bases and J by 8 bases, 9 bases remained unmatched. The CDR3 region has the DNA TGTGCCAGCAGCTTTACTCACAGGGGTGGGGAAAAACTGTTTTTT. Residues: CASSFTHRGGEKLFF.

As DNA, the CDR3 is TGTGCCAGCAGCTCCGCCACGGACAGGCGGGATCAGCCCCAGCATTTT. Its translation is CASSSATDRRDQPQHF. The rearrangement links TRBV7-9 to TRBJ1-5; 7 bases match TRBD1. Germline V gene lookup returns CDR1 SEHNR and CDR2 FQNEAQ (reference sequence). CDR3 size: 16 residues. The V segment lost 4 bases and the J segment 5 bases; nucleotides outside the gene matches: 11.

The DNA for the CDR3 is TGTGCCACCAGTGACAGACAGGGGGGGGATACGCAGTATTTT. This sequence encodes CATSDRQGGDTQYF. The chain has TRBV24-1 and TRBJ2-3, with 9 bases that match TRBD1. CDR1 is KGHDR, CDR2 SFDVKD, per germline. J was trimmed by 6 bases and V by 4 bases; bases with no gene match: 4. This CDR3 contains 14 residues.

V usage is TRBV4-1 and J usage is TRBJ2-3; D call uncertain. This CDR3 is 15 amino acids long. V was cut by 1 base and J by 2 bases, with 10 bases left in between. CDR1 is MGHRA, CDR2 YSYEKL, per germline. CDR3 in DNA: TGCGCCAGCAGCCAAGCAGGTCTCCCCACAGATACGCAGTATTTT. This codes for CASSQAGLPTDTQYF.

The rearrangement joins TRBV9 to TRBJ2-2; TRBD2 matches 11 bases. Trimming removed 3 bases from V and 7 bases from J; junction bases left unmatched: 8. This CDR3 spans 16 amino acids. Germline V CDR1 and CDR2: SGDLS, YYNGEE. CDR3 amino acids: CASSAMTSGNFGELFF. CDR3 sequence (DNA): TGTGCCAGCAGCGCAATGACTAGCGGGAATTTCGGGGAGCTGTTTTTT.

The chain combines TRBV27 with TRBJ1-1; D is uncertain. This CDR3 has 10 residues. Trimming left V 8 bases short and J 8 bases short, with 9 bases between. In germline, CDR1 is MNHEY, CDR2 SMNVEV (reference sequence). DNA of the CDR3: TGTGCCAGCGGCAGATTAGAAGCTTTCTTT. Protein product: CASGRLEAFF.

Only a few counts were recorded for this clone. The chain uses TRBV10-3 and TRBJ1-2; D not certain. The CDR3 has 14 amino acids. Germline V lookup: CDR1 ENHRY, CDR2 SYGVKD. Trimming removed 2 bases at V and 1 base at J, with 8 bases between. The CDR3 is CAISEAEDNYGYTF. Written as DNA, the CDR3 is TGTGCCATCAGTGAGGCGGAGGATAACTATGGCTACACCTTC.

V is TRBV2 and J is TRBJ1-1; tentative D call: TRBD1 (6 bases). Germline V gives CDR1 SNHLY, CDR2 FYNNEI. The CDR3 covers 14 residues. The V end lost 8 bases, the J end lost 6 bases, and 19 bases lay between the germline ends. CDR3 DNA: TGTGCCAGCCTTCCCCAGGGGTCTGTCTCTGAAGCTTTCTTT. The encoded protein is CASLPQGSVSEAFF.

The rearrangement links TRBV6-5 to TRBJ1-5; 7 nucleotides line up with TRBD1. V lost 6 bases, J lost 5 bases, and 10 bases stayed unmatched. Germline-derived CDR1 and CDR2 are MNHEY and SVGAGI. The CDR3 runs 15 residues. Here the CDR3 reads CASRTDRDNDQPQHF. Written as DNA, the CDR3 is TGTGCCAGCAGGACCGACAGGGACAATGATCAGCCCCAGCATTTT.

This clone was counted once. The V gene is TRBV3-1 (or the pseudogene TRBV3-2), the J gene TRBJ1-2; tentative D call: TRBD1 (5 bases). V lost 1 base, J lost 4 bases, and 7 bases lay in between. The CDR3 has 13 residues. Per the germline V gene, CDR1 is LGHDT and CDR2 is YNNKEL (reference sequence). CDR3 nucleotide sequence: TGTGCCAGCAGCCAAGGGACATTCTATGGCTACACCTTC. It specifies CASSQGTFYGYTF.

The chain links TRBV14 to TRBJ1-2; weak D call: TRBD1 (5 bases). Germline V gene lookup returns CDR1 SGHDN and CDR2 FVKESK. The CDR3 is made up of 17 amino acids. Trimming shortened V by 5 bases and J by 0 bases, and 19 bases separated the two germline ends. As DNA, the CDR3 is TGTGCCAGCAGCTTCGACAGCCTACCTGCAGCTAACTATGGCTACACCTTC. It is translated as CASSFDSLPAANYGYTF.

The J gene is TRBJ1-1, the V gene TRBV7-2, with 7 bases that match TRBD1. V was clipped by 3 bases and J by 12 bases; unmatched bases: 10. In germline, CDR1 is SGHTA, CDR2 FQGNSA. The CDR3 has 13 residues. The CDR3 reads CASSFPGGIRTFF. As DNA, the CDR3 is TGTGCCAGCAGCTTTCCAGGGGGGATAAGGACTTTCTTT.

The chain uses TRBV19 and TRBJ2-7, with TRBD2 matching over 11 bases. Germline lookup yields CDR1 LNHDA and CDR2 SQIVND (reference sequence). Unmatched junction bases numbered 9, after V lost 4 bases and J lost 7 bases. CDR3 length equals 15 residues. CDR3 bases: TGTGCCAGTAGTAAAACGACACTAGCGGGAGAGGAGCAGTACGTC. As protein: CASSKTTLAGEEQYV.

The chain has TRBV19 and TRBJ2-1; tentative D call: TRBD2 (5 bases). With 3 bases removed from V and 2 bases from J, the gap between germline ends came to 14 bases. Per the germline V gene, CDR1 is LNHDA and CDR2 is SQIVND (reference sequence). This CDR3 region has 16 residues. The chain's CDR3 is CASSIGRGSAYNEQFF. The CDR3 DNA reads as TGTGCCAGTAGTATCGGTCGGGGATCTGCCTACAATGAGCAGTTCTTC.

This sequence joins TRBV9 and TRBJ2-1; D is uncertain. The germline V gene encodes CDR1 SGDLS and CDR2 YYNGEE. V lost 3 bases and J lost 4, with 11 bases in between. The CDR3 sequence is 14 residues long. DNA for the CDR3: TGTGCCAGCAGCGCCGTAACGACTTACAATGAGCAGTTCTTC. Protein: CASSAVTTYNEQFF. Variable domain in full (rest from reference TRBV9 and TRBJ2-1): DSGVTQTPKHLITATGQRVTLRCSPRSGDLSVYWYQQSLDQGLQFLIQYYNGEERAKGNILERFSAQQFPDLHSELNLSSLELGDSALYFCASSAVTTYNEQFFGPGTRLTVL.

The genes are TRBV6-5 and TRBJ2-2; TRBD1 matches 8 bases. Germline CDR1 MNHEY, CDR2 SVGAGI. Germline trimming cut 4 bases from V and 7 bases from J; bases unmatched to any gene: 5. The CDR3 is 14 amino acids. The CDR3 sequence is CASSFLTGVGELFF. Here the CDR3 DNA reads TGTGCCAGCAGTTTCTTGACAGGGGTCGGGGAGCTGTTTTTT.

The chain has TRBV6-1 and TRBJ2-4; a weak D match, TRBD2 (6 bases). This CDR3 has 16 amino acids. The V end was cut by 0 bases, the J end by 1 base, with 10 bases between. Germline CDR1 and CDR2: MNHNS and SASEGT. The CDR3 reads CASSEASGLAKNIQYF. CDR3 sequence (DNA): TGTGCCAGCAGTGAAGCGAGCGGGTTGGCCAAAAACATTCAGTACTTC.

CDR3 loop: CASSLGAPPGAYEQYF. Here the CDR3 DNA reads TGTGCCAGCAGCTTAGGGGCCCCCCCGGGAGCCTACGAGCAGTACTTC. The chain carries TRBV7-9 and TRBJ2-7; weak D call: TRBD2 (6 bases). V lost 1 base to trimming and J lost 2 bases, with 15 bases between them. The CDR3 is 16 residues long. Germline CDR1 is SEHNR and CDR2 is FQNEAQ (reference sequence).

V is TRBV6-2 or TRBV6-3 and J is TRBJ2-3; no reliable D call. CDR3 size: 17 residues. V was pared by 2 bases and J by 0 bases, with 15 bases between. The germline CDR1 and CDR2 sequences are MNHEY and SVGEGT. CDR3: CASSYRPTATSTDTQYF. The CDR3 region has the DNA TGTGCCAGCAGTTACCGTCCCACAGCTACTAGCACAGATACGCAGTATTTT.

The chain joins TRBV7-8 to TRBJ1-6; 9 bases are a match to TRBD1. The CDR3 is 16 residues long. V shed 5 bases and J 5 bases; nucleotides not matched to a gene: 7. Germline-derived CDR1 and CDR2 are SGHVS and FQNEAQ. DNA of the CDR3: TGTGCCAGCAGCAAGGGACAGGGTTTCGATAATTCACCCCTCCACTTT. Translation gives CASSKGQGFDNSPLHF. Full variable domain (remainder filled in from reference TRBV7-8 and TRBJ1-6): GAGVSQSPRYKVAKRGQDVALRCDPISGHVSLFWYQQALGQGPEFLTYFQNEAQLDKSGLPSDRFFAERPEGSVSTLKIQRTQQEDSAVYLCASSKGQGFDNSPLHFGNGTRLTVT.

The chain carries TRBV19 and TRBJ2-5; 10 bases align to TRBD1. Looked up from germline, CDR1 is LNHDA and CDR2 is SQIVND (reference sequence). This CDR3 has 14 residues. V lost 4 bases and J lost 4; bases outside the gene matches: 3. In DNA, the CDR3 is TGTGCCAGTAGTAGGCGACAGGGGGCAGAGACCCAGTACTTC. Its protein product is CASSRRQGAETQYF.

J is TRBJ1-1 and V is TRBV3-1 (or the pseudogene TRBV3-2); D remains unclear. Trimming removed 2 bases at V and 1 base at J, with 8 bases between. This CDR3 contains 14 residues. Germline V CDR1 and CDR2: LGHDT, YNNKEL (reference sequence). CDR3 sequence (DNA): TGTGCCAGCAGCCAACCACACCCGAACACTGAAGCTTTCTTT. This encodes CASSQPHPNTEAFF.

The V call is TRBV9, the J call TRBJ2-1; tentatively, D is TRBD1 (5 bases). Trimming shortened V by 6 bases and J by 7 bases, and 17 bases separated the two germline ends. Looked up from germline, CDR1 is SGDLS and CDR2 is YYNGEE. The CDR3 is 14 amino acids. The CDR3 sequence is CASTPWAGSNEQFF. For the CDR3, the DNA is TGTGCCAGCACCCCCTGGGCAGGGTCGAATGAGCAGTTCTTC.

The chain uses TRBV15 and TRBJ1-5; D uncertain. The CDR3 extends over 15 amino acids. CDR1 is LNHNV and CDR2 is YYDKDF in the germline V gene (reference sequence). V was shortened by 0 bases and J by 4 bases, with 10 bases between the two germline ends. This CDR3 is CATSRESGGNQPQHF. In DNA, the CDR3 is TGTGCCACCAGCAGAGAATCAGGTGGGAATCAGCCCCAGCATTTT.

The J gene is TRBJ2-3, the V gene TRBV4-2, with 11 nucleotides matching TRBD1. V lost 4 bases and J lost 3; bases outside the gene matches: 6. The germline V gene has CDR1 LGHNA and CDR2 YNFKEQ. The CDR3 is 16 residues long. The CDR3 DNA sequence: TGTGCCAGCAGCCCGAGGGACAGGGGGAAGACAGATACGCAGTATTTT. Protein: CASSPRDRGKTDTQYF.

The chain joins TRBV7-9 to TRBJ2-5, with no clear D. V lost 3 bases and J lost 3, with 8 bases in between. There are 13 residues in the CDR3. The germline V gene has CDR1 SEHNR and CDR2 FQNEAQ (reference sequence). The DNA of the CDR3 is TGTGCCAGCAGCTTCATCAGAAAAGAGACCCAGTACTTC. Translation: CASSFIRKETQYF.